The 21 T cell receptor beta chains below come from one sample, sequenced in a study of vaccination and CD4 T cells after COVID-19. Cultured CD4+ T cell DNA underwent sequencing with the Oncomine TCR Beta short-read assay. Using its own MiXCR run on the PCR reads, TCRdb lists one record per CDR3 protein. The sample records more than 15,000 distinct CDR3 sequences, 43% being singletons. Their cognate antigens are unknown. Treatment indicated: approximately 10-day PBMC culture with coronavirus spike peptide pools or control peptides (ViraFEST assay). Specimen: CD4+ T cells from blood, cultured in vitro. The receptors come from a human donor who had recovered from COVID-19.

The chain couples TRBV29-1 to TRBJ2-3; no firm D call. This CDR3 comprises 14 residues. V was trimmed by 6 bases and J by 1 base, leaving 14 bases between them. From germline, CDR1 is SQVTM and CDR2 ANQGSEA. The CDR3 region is CSVALGVGTDTQYF. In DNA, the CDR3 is TGCAGCGTCGCTTTGGGTGTCGGCACAGATACGCAGTATTTT.

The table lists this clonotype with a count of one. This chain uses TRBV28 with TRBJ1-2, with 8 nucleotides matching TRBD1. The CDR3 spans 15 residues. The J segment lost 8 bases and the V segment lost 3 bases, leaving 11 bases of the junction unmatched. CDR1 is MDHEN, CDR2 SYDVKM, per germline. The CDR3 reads CASSFQDRVWQGYTF. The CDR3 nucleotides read TGTGCCAGCAGTTTCCAGGACAGGGTGTGGCAGGGCTACACCTTC.

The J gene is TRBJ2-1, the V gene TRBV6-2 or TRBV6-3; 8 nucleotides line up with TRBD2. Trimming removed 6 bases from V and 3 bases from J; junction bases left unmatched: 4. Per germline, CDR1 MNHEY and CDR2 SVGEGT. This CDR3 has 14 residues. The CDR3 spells CASSGLADYNEQFF. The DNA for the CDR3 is TGTGCCAGCAGCGGACTAGCAGACTACAATGAGCAGTTCTTC.

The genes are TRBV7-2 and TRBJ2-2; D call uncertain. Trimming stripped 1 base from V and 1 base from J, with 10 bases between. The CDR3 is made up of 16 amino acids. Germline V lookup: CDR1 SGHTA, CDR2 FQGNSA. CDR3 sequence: CASSLVGSRNTGELFF. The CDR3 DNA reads TGTGCCAGCAGCTTAGTCGGTAGCAGGAACACCGGGGAGCTGTTTTTT.

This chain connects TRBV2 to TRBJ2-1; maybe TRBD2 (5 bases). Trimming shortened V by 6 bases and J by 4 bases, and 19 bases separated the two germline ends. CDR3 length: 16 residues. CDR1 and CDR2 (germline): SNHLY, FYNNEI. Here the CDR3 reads CASRVGAARRYNEQFF. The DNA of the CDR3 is TGTGCCAGCAGGGTCGGAGCGGCCCGTAGATACAATGAGCAGTTCTTC. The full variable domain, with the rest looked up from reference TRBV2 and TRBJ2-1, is EPEVTQTPSHQVTQMGQEVILRCVPISNHLYFYWYRQILGQKVEFLVSFYNNEISEKSEIFDDQFSVERPDGSNFTLKIRSTKLEDSAMYFCASRVGAARRYNEQFFGPGTRLTVL.

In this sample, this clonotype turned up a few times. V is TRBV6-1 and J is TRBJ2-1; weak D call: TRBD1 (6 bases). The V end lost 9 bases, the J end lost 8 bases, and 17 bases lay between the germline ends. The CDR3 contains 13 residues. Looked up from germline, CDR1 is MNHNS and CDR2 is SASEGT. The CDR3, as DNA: TGTGCCAGTAAGGGACATATCGTCCATGAGCAGTTCTTC. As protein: CASKGHIVHEQFF.

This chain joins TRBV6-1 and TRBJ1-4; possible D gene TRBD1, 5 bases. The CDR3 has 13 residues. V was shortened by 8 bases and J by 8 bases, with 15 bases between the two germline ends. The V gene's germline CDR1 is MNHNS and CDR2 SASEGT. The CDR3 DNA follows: TGTGCCAGCGCCCTCAGGGTAGGAGAAAAACTGTTTTTT. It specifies CASALRVGEKLFF.

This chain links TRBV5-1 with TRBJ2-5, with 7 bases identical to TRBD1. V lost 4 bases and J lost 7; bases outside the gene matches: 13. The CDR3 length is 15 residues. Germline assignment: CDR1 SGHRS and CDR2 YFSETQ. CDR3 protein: CASSDGTAQIGTQYF. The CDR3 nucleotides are TGCGCCAGCAGCGACGGGACAGCCCAAATCGGGACCCAGTACTTC.

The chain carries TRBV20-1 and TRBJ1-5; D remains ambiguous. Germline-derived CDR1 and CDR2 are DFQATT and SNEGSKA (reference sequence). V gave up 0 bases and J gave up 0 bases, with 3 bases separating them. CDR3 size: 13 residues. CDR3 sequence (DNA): TGCAGTGCTAGAGATAATAGCAATCAGCCCCAGCATTTT. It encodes CSARDNSNQPQHF.

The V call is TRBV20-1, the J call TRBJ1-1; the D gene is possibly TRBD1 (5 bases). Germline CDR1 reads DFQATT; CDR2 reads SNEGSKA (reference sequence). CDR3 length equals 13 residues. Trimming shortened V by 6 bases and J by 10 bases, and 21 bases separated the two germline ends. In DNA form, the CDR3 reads TGCAGTGCAACAACCCCGGGGGGTCTGGGAGCTTTCTTT. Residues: CSATTPGGLGAFF.

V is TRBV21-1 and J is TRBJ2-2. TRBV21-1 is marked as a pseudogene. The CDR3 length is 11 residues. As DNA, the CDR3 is TGTGCCAGCGGCAAAGACGGCCAGCTGTTTTTT. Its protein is CASGKDGQLFF.

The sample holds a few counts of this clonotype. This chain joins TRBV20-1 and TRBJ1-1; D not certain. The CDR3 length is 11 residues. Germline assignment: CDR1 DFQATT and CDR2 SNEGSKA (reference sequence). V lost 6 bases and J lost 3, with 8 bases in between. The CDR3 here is CSAMPDTEAFF. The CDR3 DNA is TGCAGTGCCATGCCTGACACTGAAGCTTTCTTT.

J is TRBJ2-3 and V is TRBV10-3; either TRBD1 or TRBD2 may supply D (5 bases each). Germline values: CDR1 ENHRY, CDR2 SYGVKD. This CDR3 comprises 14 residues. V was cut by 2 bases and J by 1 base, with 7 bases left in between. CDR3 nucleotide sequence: TGTGCCATCAGTGAGGTGGGGGGCACAGATACGCAGTATTTT. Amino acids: CAISEVGGTDTQYF.

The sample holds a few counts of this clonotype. Here the CDR3 reads CVSSLKTTPEDNEQFF. The CDR3 coding sequence is TGTGTCAGCAGCTTAAAGACTACCCCAGAGGACAATGAGCAGTTCTTC. The V call is TRBV21-1, the J call TRBJ2-1; TRBD2, the D gene given by the table, was not confirmed from the DNA. TRBV21-1 is a documented pseudogene. This CDR3 is built from 16 residues.

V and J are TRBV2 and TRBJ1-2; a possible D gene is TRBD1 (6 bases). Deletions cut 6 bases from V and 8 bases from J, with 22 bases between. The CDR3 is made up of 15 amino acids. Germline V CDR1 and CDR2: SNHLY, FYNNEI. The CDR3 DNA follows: TGTGCCAGCAGAGACTGGTCAGTACAGGGCGCCGGCTACACCTTC. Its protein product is CASRDWSVQGAGYTF.

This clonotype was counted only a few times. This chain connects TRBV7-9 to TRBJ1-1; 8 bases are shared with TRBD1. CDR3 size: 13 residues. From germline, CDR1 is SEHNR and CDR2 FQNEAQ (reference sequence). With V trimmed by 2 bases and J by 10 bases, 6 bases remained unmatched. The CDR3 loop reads CASSLTGGRRAFF. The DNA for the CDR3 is TGTGCCAGCAGCTTAACAGGGGGGCGGCGAGCTTTCTTT.

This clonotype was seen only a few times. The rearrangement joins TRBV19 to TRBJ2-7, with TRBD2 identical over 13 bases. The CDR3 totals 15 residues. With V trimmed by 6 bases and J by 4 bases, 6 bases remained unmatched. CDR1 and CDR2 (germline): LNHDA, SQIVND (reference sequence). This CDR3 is CASSPTSGGAYEQYF. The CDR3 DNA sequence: TGTGCCAGTAGCCCAACTAGCGGGGGGGCTTACGAGCAGTACTTC.

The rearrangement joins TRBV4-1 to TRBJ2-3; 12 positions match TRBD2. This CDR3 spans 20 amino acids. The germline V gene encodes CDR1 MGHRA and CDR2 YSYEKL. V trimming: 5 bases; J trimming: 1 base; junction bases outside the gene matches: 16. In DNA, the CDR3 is TGCGCCAGCAGCTTTCCAGCCCCGACTAGCGGGAGTCGCGGCACAGATACGCAGTATTTT. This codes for CASSFPAPTSGSRGTDTQYF.

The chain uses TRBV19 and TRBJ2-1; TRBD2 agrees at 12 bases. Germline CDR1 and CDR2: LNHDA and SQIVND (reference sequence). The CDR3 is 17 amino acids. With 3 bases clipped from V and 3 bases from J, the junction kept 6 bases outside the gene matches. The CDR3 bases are TGTGCCAGTAGTATTGGAGGACTAGCGGGATTCTACAATGAGCAGTTCTTC. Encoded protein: CASSIGGLAGFYNEQFF.

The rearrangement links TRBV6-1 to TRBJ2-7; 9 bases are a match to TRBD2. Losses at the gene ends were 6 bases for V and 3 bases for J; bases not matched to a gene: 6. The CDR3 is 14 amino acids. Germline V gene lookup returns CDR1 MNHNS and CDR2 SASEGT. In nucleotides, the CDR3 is TGTGCCAGCAGCTCCCGAGCGGGAGGCTACGAGCAGTACTTC. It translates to CASSSRAGGYEQYF.

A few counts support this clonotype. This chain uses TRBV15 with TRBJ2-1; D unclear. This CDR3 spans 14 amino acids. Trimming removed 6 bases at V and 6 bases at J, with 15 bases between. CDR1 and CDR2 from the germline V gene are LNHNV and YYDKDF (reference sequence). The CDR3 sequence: CATSFWSSGNEQFF. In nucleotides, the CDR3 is TGTGCCACCAGTTTTTGGTCCTCCGGCAATGAGCAGTTCTTC.